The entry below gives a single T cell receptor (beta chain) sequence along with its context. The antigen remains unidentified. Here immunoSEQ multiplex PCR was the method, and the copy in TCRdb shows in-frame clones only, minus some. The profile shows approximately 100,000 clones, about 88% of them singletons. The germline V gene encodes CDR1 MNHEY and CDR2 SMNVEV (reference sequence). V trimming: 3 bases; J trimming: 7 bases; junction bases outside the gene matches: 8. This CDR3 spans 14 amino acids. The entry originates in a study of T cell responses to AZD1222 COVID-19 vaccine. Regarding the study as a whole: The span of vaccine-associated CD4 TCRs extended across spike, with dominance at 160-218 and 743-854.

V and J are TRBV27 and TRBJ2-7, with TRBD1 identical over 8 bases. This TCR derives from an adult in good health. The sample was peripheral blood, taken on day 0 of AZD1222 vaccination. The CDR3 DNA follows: TGTGCCAGCAGTTTTTCACGAGACAGGGGAGAGCAGTACTTC. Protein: CASSFSRDRGEQYF.